One sample yielded the 2 T cell receptor beta chains listed below, sequenced in a study of shared clonotypes between healthy human individuals. This table comes from immunoSEQ multiplex PCR, and its TCRdb copy is limited to in-frame clones, with some not included. The repertoire holds more than 550,000 clones, around 77% seen once, with more than 1.5% in the top ten. The sequenced sample consisted of memory CD4+ T cells sorted from blood. This sample's subset: CD45RA-negative fraction. These receptors all come from a woman aged 30 to 39 in good health.

The CDR3 region has the DNA TGTGCCAGCAGTTTACGGGGGGCGCTTGGCTACACCTTC. It codes for CASSLRGALGYTF. The genes are TRBV28 and TRBJ1-2; weak D call: TRBD1 (6 bases). This CDR3 region has 13 residues. V was clipped by 2 bases and J by 7 bases, with 11 bases between them. Germline V lookup: CDR1 MDHEN, CDR2 SYDVKM.

This chain uses TRBV10-3 with TRBJ2-5; D is undetermined. V lost 6 bases and J lost 5, with 7 bases in between. The germline gives CDR1 ENHRY, CDR2 SYGVKD. The CDR3 spans 11 residues. The CDR3 nucleotides are TGTGCCATCAGGACCTCGGAGACCCAGTACTTC. It yields the protein CAIRTSETQYF.